This T cell receptor beta chain stems from a study of OX40 agonist ivuxolimab in advanced cancers. Clones were read by immunoSEQ multiplex PCR, and TCRdb kept only the in-frame ones, dropping some. Of about 150,000 clones listed, roughly 94% are singletons. From germline, CDR1 is KGHSH and CDR2 LQKENI. Trimming at V came to 3 bases and at J to 2 bases, leaving 8 bases not matched to a gene. This CDR3 has 16 amino acids. This chain uses TRBV18 with TRBJ1-2; 8 nucleotides line up with TRBD1. The clonotype originates from an adult with an advanced solid tumor such as melanoma, head and neck, liver or kidney cancer. Material: CD4+ or CD8+ T cells sorted from blood, obtained in a trial of the OX40 agonist ivuxolimab. Here the CDR3 reads CASSPSGQGGNYGYTF. The CDR3, as DNA: TGTGCCAGCTCACCTTCTGGACAGGGAGGAAACTATGGCTACACCTTC.